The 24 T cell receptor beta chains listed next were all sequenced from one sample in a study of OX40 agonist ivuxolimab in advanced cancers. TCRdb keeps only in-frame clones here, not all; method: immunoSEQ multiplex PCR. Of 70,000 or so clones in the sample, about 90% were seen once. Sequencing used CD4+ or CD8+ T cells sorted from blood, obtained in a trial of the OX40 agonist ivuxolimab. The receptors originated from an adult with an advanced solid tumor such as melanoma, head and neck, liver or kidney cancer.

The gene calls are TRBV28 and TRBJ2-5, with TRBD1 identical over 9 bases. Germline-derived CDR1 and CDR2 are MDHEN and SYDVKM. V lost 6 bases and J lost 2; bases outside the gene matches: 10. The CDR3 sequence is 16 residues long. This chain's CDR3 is CASRWPPGQGQETQYF. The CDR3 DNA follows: TGTGCCAGCAGGTGGCCCCCGGGACAGGGACAAGAGACCCAGTACTTC.

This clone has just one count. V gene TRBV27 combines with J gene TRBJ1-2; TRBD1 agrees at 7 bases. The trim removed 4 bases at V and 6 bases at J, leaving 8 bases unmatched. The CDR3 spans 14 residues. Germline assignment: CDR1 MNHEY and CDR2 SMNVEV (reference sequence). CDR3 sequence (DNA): TGTGCCAGCAGTTCGGACAGGTTTGGACATGGCTACACCTTC. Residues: CASSSDRFGHGYTF.

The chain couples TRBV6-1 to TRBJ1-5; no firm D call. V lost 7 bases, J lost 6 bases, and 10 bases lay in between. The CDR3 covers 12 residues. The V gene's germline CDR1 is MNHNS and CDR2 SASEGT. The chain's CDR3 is CASTDEGQPQHF. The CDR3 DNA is TGTGCCAGCACGGATGAGGGTCAGCCCCAGCATTTT.

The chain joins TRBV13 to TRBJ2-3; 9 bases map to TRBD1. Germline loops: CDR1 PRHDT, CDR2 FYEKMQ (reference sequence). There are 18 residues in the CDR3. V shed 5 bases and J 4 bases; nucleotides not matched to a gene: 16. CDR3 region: CASSPVLSGTGYSDTQYF. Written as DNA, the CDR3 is TGTGCCAGCAGCCCCGTACTATCCGGGACAGGGTATTCAGATACGCAGTATTTT.

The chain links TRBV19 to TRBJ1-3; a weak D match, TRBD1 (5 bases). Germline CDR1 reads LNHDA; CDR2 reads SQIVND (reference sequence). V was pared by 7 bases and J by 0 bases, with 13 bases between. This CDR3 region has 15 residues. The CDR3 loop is CASTTAGASGNTIYF. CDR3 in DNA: TGTGCCAGTACCACTGCCGGGGCCTCTGGAAACACCATATATTTT.

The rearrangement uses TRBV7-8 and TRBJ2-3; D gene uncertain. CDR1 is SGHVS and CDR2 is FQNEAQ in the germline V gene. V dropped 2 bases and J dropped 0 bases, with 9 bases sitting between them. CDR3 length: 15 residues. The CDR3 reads CASSLLSVSTDTQYF. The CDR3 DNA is TGTGCCAGCAGCTTACTTTCGGTCAGCACAGATACGCAGTATTTT.

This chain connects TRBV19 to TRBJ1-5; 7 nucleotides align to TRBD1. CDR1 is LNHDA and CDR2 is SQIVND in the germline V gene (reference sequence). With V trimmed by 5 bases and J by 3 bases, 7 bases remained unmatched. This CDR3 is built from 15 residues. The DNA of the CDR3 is TGTGCCAGTAGTCACCAGGGACAGAACAATCAGCCCCAGCATTTT. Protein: CASSHQGQNNQPQHF.

CDR3 DNA: TGCAGCACGAGGACAGGGGCAACTGAAGCTTTCTTT. This codes for CSTRTGATEAFF. V gene TRBV29-1 combines with J gene TRBJ1-1; TRBD1 aligns across 9 bases. In germline, CDR1 is SQVTM, CDR2 ANQGSEA. CDR3 length equals 12 residues. V lost 8 bases to trimming and J lost 5 bases; unmatched junction nucleotides: 6. The variable domain in full, completed from reference TRBV29-1 and TRBJ1-1, reads SAVISQKPSRDICQRGTSLTIQCQVDSQVTMMFWYRQQPGQSLTLIATANQGSEATYESGFVIDKFPISRPNLTFSTLTVSNMSPEDSSIYLCSTRTGATEAFFGQGTRLTVV.

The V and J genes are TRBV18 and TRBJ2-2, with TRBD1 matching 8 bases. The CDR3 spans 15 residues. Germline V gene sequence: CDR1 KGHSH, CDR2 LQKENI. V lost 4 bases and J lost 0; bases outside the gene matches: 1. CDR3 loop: CASSLDRANTGELFF. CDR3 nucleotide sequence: TGTGCCAGCTCACTGGACAGGGCGAACACCGGGGAGCTGTTTTTT.

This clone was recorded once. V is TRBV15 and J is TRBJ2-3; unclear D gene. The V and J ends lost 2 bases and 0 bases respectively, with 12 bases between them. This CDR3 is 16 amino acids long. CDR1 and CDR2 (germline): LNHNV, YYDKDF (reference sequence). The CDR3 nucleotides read TGTGCCACCAGCAGATCTCTAGATACTAGCACAGATACGCAGTATTTT. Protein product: CATSRSLDTSTDTQYF.

DNA of the CDR3: TGTGCCAGCAGTGAGACGGGAGATAATTCACCCCTCCACTTT. It translates to CASSETGDNSPLHF. The chain uses TRBV2 and TRBJ1-6; D remains unclear. CDR1 is SNHLY, CDR2 FYNNEI, per germline. The ends were cut back, 3 bases at V and 5 bases at J, with 8 bases in the middle. The CDR3 length is 14 residues.

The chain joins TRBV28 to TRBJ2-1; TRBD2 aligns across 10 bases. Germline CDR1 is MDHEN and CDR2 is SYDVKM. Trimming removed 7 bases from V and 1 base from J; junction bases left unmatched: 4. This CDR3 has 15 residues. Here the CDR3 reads CASIGAGGSYNEQFF. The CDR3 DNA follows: TGTGCCAGCATTGGAGCGGGGGGGTCCTACAATGAGCAGTTCTTC. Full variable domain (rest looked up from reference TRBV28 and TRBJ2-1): DVKVTQSSRYLVKRTGEKVFLECVQDMDHENMFWYRQDPGLGLRLIYFSYDVKMKEKGDIPEGYSVSREKKERFSLILESASTNQTSMYLCASIGAGGSYNEQFFGPGTRLTVL.

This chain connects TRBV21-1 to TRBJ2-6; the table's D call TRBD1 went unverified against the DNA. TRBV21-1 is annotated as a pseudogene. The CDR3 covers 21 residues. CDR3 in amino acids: CASSITTDRGPPLFGANVLTF. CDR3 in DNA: TGTGCCAGCAGCATAACGACGGACAGGGGACCTCCGCTCTTTGGGGCCAACGTCCTGACTTTC.

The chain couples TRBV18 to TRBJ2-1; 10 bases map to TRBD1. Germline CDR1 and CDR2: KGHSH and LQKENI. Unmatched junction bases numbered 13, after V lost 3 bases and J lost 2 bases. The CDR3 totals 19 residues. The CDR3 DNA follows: TGTGCCAGCTCACCCGGACAGGGGGGAATAGCGGGCGCCTACAATGAGCAGTTCTTC. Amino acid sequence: CASSPGQGGIAGAYNEQFF.

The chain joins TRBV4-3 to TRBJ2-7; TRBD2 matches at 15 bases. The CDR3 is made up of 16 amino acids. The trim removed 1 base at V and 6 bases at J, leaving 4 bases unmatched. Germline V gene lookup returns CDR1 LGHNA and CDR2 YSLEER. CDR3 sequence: CASSQGTSGGGGEQYF. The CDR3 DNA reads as TGCGCCAGCAGCCAAGGGACTAGCGGGGGGGGTGGCGAGCAGTACTTC.

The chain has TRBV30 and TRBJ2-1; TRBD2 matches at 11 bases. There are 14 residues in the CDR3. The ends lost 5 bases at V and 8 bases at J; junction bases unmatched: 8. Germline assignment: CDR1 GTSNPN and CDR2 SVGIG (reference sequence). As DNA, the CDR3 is TGTGCCTGGCAACTAGCGGGAGTGGGGGATGAGCAGTTCTTC. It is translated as CAWQLAGVGDEQFF.

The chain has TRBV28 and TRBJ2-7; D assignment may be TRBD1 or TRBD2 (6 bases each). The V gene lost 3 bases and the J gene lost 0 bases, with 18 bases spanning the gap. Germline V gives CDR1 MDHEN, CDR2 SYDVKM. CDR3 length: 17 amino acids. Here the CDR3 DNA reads TGTGCCAGCAGTTTCTACCATCGGGGGCGGGTCTCCTACGAGCAGTACTTC. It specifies CASSFYHRGRVSYEQYF.

For the CDR3, the DNA is TGTGCCAGTAGTATCTCGAAATGGAATCAGCCCCAGCATTTT. This gives the protein CASSISKWNQPQHF. The chain combines TRBV19 with TRBJ1-5, with no clear D. V lost 3 bases, J lost 4 bases, and 10 bases lay in between. This CDR3 has 14 residues. Looked up from germline, CDR1 is LNHDA and CDR2 is SQIVND (reference sequence).

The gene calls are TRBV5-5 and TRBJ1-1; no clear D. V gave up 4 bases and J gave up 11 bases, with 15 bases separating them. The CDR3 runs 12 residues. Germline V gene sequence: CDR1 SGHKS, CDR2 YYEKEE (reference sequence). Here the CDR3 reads CASSPPPGGAFF. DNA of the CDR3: TGTGCCAGCAGCCCCCCCCCAGGAGGGGCTTTCTTT.

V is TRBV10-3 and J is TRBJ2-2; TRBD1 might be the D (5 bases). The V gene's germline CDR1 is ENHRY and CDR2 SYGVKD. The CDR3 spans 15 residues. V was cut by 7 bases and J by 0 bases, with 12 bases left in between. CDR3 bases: TGTGCCATCACCGACAGTATCTCGAACACCGGGGAGCTGTTTTTT. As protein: CAITDSISNTGELFF.

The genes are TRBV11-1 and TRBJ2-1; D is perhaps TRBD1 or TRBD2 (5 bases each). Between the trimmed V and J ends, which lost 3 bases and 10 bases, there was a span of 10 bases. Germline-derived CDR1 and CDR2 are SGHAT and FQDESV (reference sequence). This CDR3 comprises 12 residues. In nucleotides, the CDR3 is TGTGCCAGCAGCTTGGGTAGGGACGAGCAGTTCTTC. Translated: CASSLGRDEQFF.

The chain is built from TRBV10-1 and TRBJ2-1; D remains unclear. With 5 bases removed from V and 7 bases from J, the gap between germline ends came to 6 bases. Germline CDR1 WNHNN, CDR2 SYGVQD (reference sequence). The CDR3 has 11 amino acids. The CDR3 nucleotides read TGCGCCAGCAGTAATAAGAATGAGCAGTTCTTC. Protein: CASSNKNEQFF.

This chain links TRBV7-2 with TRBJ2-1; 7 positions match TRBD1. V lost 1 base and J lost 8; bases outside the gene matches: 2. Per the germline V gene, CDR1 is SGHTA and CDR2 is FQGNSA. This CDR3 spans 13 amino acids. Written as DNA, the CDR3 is TGTGCCAGCAGCTTAGGAGGGGGCGATGAGCAGTTCTTC. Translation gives CASSLGGGDEQFF.

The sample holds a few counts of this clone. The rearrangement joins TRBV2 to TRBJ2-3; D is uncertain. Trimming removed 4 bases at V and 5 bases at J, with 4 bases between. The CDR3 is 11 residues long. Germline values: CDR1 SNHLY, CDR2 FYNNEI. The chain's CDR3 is CASSGQDTQYF. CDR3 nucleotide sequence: TGTGCCAGCAGTGGACAAGATACGCAGTATTTT.